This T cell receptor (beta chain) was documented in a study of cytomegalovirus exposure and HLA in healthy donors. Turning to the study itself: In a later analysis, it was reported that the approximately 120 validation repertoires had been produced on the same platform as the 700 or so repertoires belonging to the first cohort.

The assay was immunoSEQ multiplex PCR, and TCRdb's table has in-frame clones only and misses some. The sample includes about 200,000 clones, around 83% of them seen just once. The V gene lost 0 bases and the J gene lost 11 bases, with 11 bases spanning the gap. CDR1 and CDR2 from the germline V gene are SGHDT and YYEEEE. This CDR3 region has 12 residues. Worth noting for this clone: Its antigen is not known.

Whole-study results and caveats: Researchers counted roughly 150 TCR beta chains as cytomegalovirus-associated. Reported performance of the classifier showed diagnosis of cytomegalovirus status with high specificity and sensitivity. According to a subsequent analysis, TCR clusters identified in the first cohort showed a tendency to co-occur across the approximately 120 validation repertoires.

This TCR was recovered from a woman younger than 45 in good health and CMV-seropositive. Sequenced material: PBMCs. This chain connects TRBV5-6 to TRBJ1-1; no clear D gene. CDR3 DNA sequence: TGTGCCAGCAGCTTGGTCGGCGGATGGGCTTTCTTT. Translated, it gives CASSLVGGWAFF.